Sequencing of this T cell receptor (beta chain) was carried out in a study of shared clonotypes between healthy human individuals. The authors ran the assay at deep level. Method: immunoSEQ multiplex PCR; TCRdb's copy keeps in-frame clones and lacks some. The profile shows about 1.5 million clones, 98% of them singletons. The junction had 17 bases not matched to a gene; V was cut back by 5 bases and J by 7 bases. The CDR3 is 16 amino acids. In germline, CDR1 is MDHEN, CDR2 SYDVKM. This clonotype was obtained from a man in his thirties or forties in good health. Material: naive CD4+ T cells sorted from blood. Described subset: CD45RA+ positively selected. The chain joins TRBV28 to TRBJ2-7; 7 bases align to TRBD2. CDR3 DNA sequence: TGTGCCAGCAGTCCACCTGGACGGGGGGTCGTCGGGGAGCAGTACTTC. It codes for CASSPPGRGVVGEQYF.